The T cell receptor beta chain described here comes from a study of blood T cell repertoires in COVID-19. The overall study: Samples came from the United States, Italy and Spain, spanning acute and convalescent COVID-19.

Generated by immunoSEQ multiplex PCR, the TCRdb table keeps only in-frame clones and is missing some. The table has under 300,000 clones, around 90% seen once. The material sequenced was PBMCs or T cells enriched from blood (not recorded which). The receptor was derived from a woman in her thirties with acute COVID-19.

The CDR3 is CASSARLVGHEQFF. DNA for the CDR3: TGTGCCAGCAGCGCGAGACTAGTCGGCCATGAGCAGTTCTTC. The rearrangement uses TRBV6-5 and TRBJ2-1; D is perhaps TRBD2 (6 bases). There are 14 residues in the CDR3. The V and J ends lost 6 bases and 8 bases respectively, with 17 bases between them. The germline V gene has CDR1 MNHEY and CDR2 SVGAGI.